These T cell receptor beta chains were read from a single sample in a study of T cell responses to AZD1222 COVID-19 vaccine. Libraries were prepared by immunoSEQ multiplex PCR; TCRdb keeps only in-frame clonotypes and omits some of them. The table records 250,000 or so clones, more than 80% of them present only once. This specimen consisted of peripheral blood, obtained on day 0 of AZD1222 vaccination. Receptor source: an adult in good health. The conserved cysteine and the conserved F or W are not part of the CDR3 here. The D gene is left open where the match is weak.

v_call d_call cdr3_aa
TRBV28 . ASIPGLGRNQPQH
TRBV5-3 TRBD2 ARSSQLAGGSYEQY
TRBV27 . ASSLGFFISGANVLT
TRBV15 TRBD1 ATSRDRGSYEQY
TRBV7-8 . ASSSDRLLYSNQPQH
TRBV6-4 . ASSDIRTSGNTIY
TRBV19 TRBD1 ASSRQGADTQY
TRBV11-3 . ASSKGGSTYNEQF
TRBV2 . AGGLEHSGNTIY
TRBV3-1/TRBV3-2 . ASSQGSVSNQPQH
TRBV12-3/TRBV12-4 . ASSQANEQF
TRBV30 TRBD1 AWGGQRNTIY
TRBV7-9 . ASSLVGGETQY
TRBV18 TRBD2 ASSPYRSGVASEQY